What follows are 2 T cell receptor beta chains derived from one specimen sequenced in a study of blood T cell repertoires in COVID-19. The repertoire was sequenced with immunoSEQ multiplex PCR; TCRdb's copy has only in-frame clones and lacks some. The sample has some 200,000 clones; 80% to 90% are singletons. The sample consisted of peripheral blood. These receptor sequences come from a woman in her sixties or seventies with COVID-19, enrolled during active disease.

The V call is TRBV28, the J call TRBJ2-7; 11 bases are shared with TRBD1. The CDR3 contains 15 residues. Germline trimming cut 6 bases from V and 4 bases from J; bases unmatched to any gene: 8. Germline V gives CDR1 MDHEN, CDR2 SYDVKM. CDR3 residues: CASRIGTGGFYEQYF. The CDR3 DNA follows: TGTGCCAGCAGAATCGGGACAGGGGGGTTTTACGAGCAGTACTTC.

This clone was counted a single time. Sequence at one end of the junction differs from germline and may be a read error. This sequence joins TRBV6-1 and TRBJ2-4; D is unresolved. The CDR3 runs 16 residues. The germline CDR1 and CDR2 sequences are MNHNS and SASEGT. Here the CDR3 reads CASSKASRGPKNIQYF. DNA of the CDR3: TGTGCCAGCAGTAAAGCGTCCCGCGGCCCCAAAAACATTCAGTACTTC.